This entry is about one T cell receptor beta chain. This clone has just a few counts. Its target antigen remains unknown. Base qualities are not provided; no much larger clone lies one nucleotide away. This entry comes from a study of early stage breast cancer tumors (TCRdb year 2017). Some background on the complete study: Of the roughly 15 invasive breast tumors, about 13 were found to be estrogen receptor-positive, progesterone receptor-positive and HER2-negative. About 70% of the 12 ER+/PR+/HER2- tumors were invasive ductal carcinomas, while the other four were invasive lobular carcinomas. A read coverage of roughly 10-fold per sample was achieved on average. The samples as a whole yielded a few million detected templates, corresponding to roughly 1.1 million unique clonotypes. The full study reports these points: Repertoires from blood and normal breast were more alike than repertoires from blood and tumor, and in about 90% of the 16 patients, comparing each tissue with blood separated tumor from normal. Sequencing bulk genomic DNA from unsorted cells could not capture chain pairing or functional markers like CD4, CD8 and FOXP3. Enriched TCRB sequences shared across patients were mostly commonly generated sequences, unlikely to play an important role in the tumor microenvironment. Analysis by tumor subtype was prevented by the small cohort size. Compared with adjacent normal breast tissue, tumors had around 2.6-fold higher T cell density and higher clonality.

About 19-55 mg of tumor tissue was diced, and more than 2.5 ug of DNA was typically obtained. The study profiled bulk TCR beta-chain repertoires in matched peripheral blood, tumor and adjacent normal breast tissue taken from some 17 patients with early-stage breast cancer. After resection, visually identified tumor tissue was excised and placed in prechilled RNAlater. Tumor tissue (about 20-50 mg) was diced and then homogenized with a TissueLyser II in RLTplus buffer containing beta-mercaptoethanol and antifoaming agent. The Qiagen AllPrep DNA/RNA Mini kit was used for genomic DNA extraction. Each sample was amplified in two independent genomic DNA replicates, using 0.5 to 0.65 ug for blood and 1.5 ug for tumor or normal breast. Following the manufacturer's instructions, the ImmunoSeq Intro kit was used to carry out TCRB sequencing on genomic DNA. Multiplex PCR ran approximately 29 cycles with proprietary primers and spike-in control sequences for absolute quantification. Single-end 150-bp reads were used to sequence an 87-bp fragment spanning the CDR3 and the flanking V and J genes. Each lane of an Illumina MiSeq using version 3.0 chemistry carried seven multiplexed samples, with two replicates per sample. Per the source publication's procedure: The vendor's proprietary pipeline handled the raw data processing, merging both replicates into a single result for each sample. To define clonotypes, the study grouped productive rearrangements that shared the V-gene family, CDR3 amino acid sequence and J-gene segment. To compute clonality, the normalized Shannon entropy (Pielou evenness) of TCRB abundances was subtracted from 1. T cell density was estimated by dividing total templates by the number of input cells inferred from the DNA input amount. Recon with default parameters was used to estimate total repertoire diversity and clonality. Tumor-enriched clonotypes were defined as having over 0.1% abundance in tumor and at least 32-fold higher abundance than in normal breast. TCRdb retrieved this table from immuneACCESS and kept in-frame rearrangements only. Not all clones are present; in checked studies, unresolved V genes account for under half, and no reason is known for the remainder. V and J calls plus clone size are reproduced from that table; the DNA served to infer D and trimming. In this sample the table shows roughly 10,000 clones, about 80% of which occur a single time. The ten largest clones take up roughly 13% of the sample.

From the cysteine through the phenylalanine, the CDR3 covers 14 amino acids. Only the CDR3 DNA is retained, 42 bases long and in frame from the first base. CDR1 and CDR2 are read off the germline V gene (reference sequence) as LNHNV and YYDKDF. V loses 1 base at its end and J loses 4 bases; junction bases beyond the gene matches: 3. The chain links TRBV15 with TRBJ1-2, with 7 middle bases fitting TRBD1. The sequencing input was breast tumor tissue. The origin of this receptor is a person aged 70 to 80 with breast cancer. The CDR3 protein sequence reads: CATSRATGFYGYTF. The nucleotide sequence is TGTGCCACCAGCAGAGCGACAGGGTTCTATGGCTACACCTTC.